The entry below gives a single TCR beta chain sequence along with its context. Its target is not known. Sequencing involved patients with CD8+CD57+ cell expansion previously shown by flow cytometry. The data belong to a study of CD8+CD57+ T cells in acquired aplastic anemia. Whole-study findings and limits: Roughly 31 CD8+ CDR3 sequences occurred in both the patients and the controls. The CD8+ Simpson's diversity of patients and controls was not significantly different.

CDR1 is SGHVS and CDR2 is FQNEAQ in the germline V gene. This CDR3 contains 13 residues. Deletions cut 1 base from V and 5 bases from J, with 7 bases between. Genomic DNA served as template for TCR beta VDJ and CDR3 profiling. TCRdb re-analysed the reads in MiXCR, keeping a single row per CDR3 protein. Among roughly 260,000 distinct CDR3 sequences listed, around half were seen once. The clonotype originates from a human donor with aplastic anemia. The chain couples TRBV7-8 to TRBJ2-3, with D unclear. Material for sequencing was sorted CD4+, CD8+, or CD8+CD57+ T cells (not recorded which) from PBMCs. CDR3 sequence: CASSLVHRDTQYF. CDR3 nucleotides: TGTGCCAGCAGCTTAGTACATCGAGATACGCAGTATTTT.